The present T cell receptor (beta chain) was sequenced within a study of radiotherapy plus CTLA-4 blockade in lung cancer. Germline V lookup: CDR1 MGHDK, CDR2 SYGVNS. This CDR3 region has 16 residues. With 0 bases clipped from V and 2 bases from J, the junction kept 4 bases outside the gene matches. Profiled with immunoSEQ multiplex PCR; TCRdb holds only in-frame clones, not every one. Of roughly 57,000 clones in the sample, approximately 84% were seen once. The rearrangement uses TRBV25-1 and TRBJ2-7, with TRBD1 matching 10 bases. The TCR comes from a human donor with non-small cell lung cancer whose response to radiotherapy plus ipilimumab could not be evaluated. Sample: peripheral blood, taken from a patient treated with radiotherapy plus ipilimumab. The CDR3 nucleotides are TGTGCCAGCAGTGAATATACCGGGACAGGGGCCTACGAGCAGTACTTC. Amino acids: CASSEYTGTGAYEQYF.